Listed below are T cell receptor beta chains from one sample, sequenced in a study of T cell repertoires in cytomegalovirus infection. TCRdb itself ran the reads through MiXCR, one entry per CDR3 protein. The table lists fewer than 1,000,000 distinct CDR3 sequences, around a third of them singletons. No antigens are known for them. Sequencing used cultured CD8+ T cells from PBMCs, obtained from culture after CMV antigen stimulation. The receptors were gathered from a human donor in good health (CMV status not recorded). Some clones in this sample may be carry-over from other donors' samples. Both conserved end residues are part of each CDR3. The D gene is left open where the match is weak. The size field is filled for only some rows; it gives once, few, many or a size class.

size	V	J	D	CDR3	DNA
NA	TRBV4-1	TRBJ2-1	NA	CASSPDGVNEQFF	TGCGCCAGCAGCCCCGACGGAGTAAATGAGCAGTTCTTC
few	TRBV7-2	TRBJ2-7	NA	CASSFRQTYEQYF	TGTGCCAGCAGCTTTCGGCAGACCTACGAGCAGTACTTC
NA	TRBV27	TRBJ1-4	TRBD1	CASKQGFSNEKLFF	TGTGCCAGCAAACAGGGGTTTTCTAATGAAAAACTGTTTTTT
few	TRBV7-2	TRBJ1-2	TRBD1	CASSLAARGDYGYTF	TGTGCCAGCAGCTTAGCGGCCAGGGGGGACTATGGCTACACCTTC
NA	TRBV4-1	TRBJ1-2	TRBD1	CASSQSLRDRNYGYTF	TGCGCCAGCAGCCAATCGCTCCGGGACAGAAACTATGGCTACACCTTC
many	TRBV7-2	TRBJ2-1	NA	CASSRVSYAPLDNEQFF	TGTGCCAGCAGCCGAGTATCGTACGCACCACTCGACAATGAGCAGTTCTTC
NA	TRBV5-5	TRBJ1-5	TRBD1	CASSLSQGAGQPQHF	TGTGCCAGCAGCTTATCTCAGGGGGCTGGTCAGCCCCAGCATTTT
few	TRBV20-1	TRBJ2-2	NA	CSASSSPYQKNTGELFF	TGCAGTGCTAGTTCTTCCCCTTACCAAAAAAACACCGGGGAGCTGTTTTTT
few	TRBV6-1	TRBJ1-1	NA	CASSEAPGMNTEAFF	TGTGCCAGCAGTGAAGCACCGGGGATGAACACTGAAGCTTTCTTT
NA	TRBV20-1	TRBJ1-6	TRBD1	CSAGGQEVYNSPLHF	TGCAGTGCTGGAGGACAGGAAGTTTATAATTCACCCCTCCACTTT
NA	TRBV11-2	TRBJ2-7	NA	CASSPIEYEQYF	TGTGCCAGCAGCCCGATCGAATACGAGCAGTACTTC
many	TRBV7-6	TRBJ2-5	NA	CASRQRETQYF	TGTGCCAGCAGACAAAGGGAGACCCAGTACTTC
few	TRBV6-6	TRBJ2-1	NA	CASSYSPRQRSYNEQFF	TGTGCCAGCAGTTACTCCCCTCGTCAAAGGTCCTACAATGAGCAGTTCTTC
NA	TRBV19	TRBJ2-4	NA	CASSPRENIQYF	TGTGCCAGTAGCCCGAGGGAAAACATTCAGTACTTC
NA	TRBV14	TRBJ2-7	NA	CASRRDQSYEQYF	TGTGCCAGCCGGAGGGACCAGAGCTACGAGCAGTACTTC
once	TRBV2	TRBJ2-3	NA	CASSGDRNTQYF	TGTGCCAGCAGCGGGGACCGAAATACGCAGTATTTT
few	TRBV7-9	TRBJ2-5	NA	CASSLGTATPGTQYF	TGTGCCAGCAGCTTAGGGACAGCCACGCCCGGGACCCAGTACTTC
NA	TRBV2	TRBJ1-1	NA	CANKMDGASTEAFF	TGTGCCAACAAAATGGACGGGGCGAGCACTGAAGCTTTCTTT
NA	TRBV4-1	TRBJ2-5	NA	CASSEAGWETQYF	TGCGCCAGCAGCGAGGCGGGGTGGGAGACCCAGTACTTC
NA	TRBV6-5	TRBJ2-4	NA	CASSYSADHSLYF	TGTGCCAGCAGTTACTCGGCCGACCATTCGCTGTACTTC
few	TRBV19	TRBJ2-1	TRBD2	CASSIELAGFSYNEQFF	TGTGCCAGTAGTATTGAACTAGCGGGGTTCTCCTACAATGAGCAGTTCTTC
NA	TRBV25-1	TRBJ1-2	NA	CASSPPGRRYGYTF	TGTGCCAGCAGTCCCCCCGGCAGGCGCTATGGCTACACCTTC
NA	TRBV12-3/TRBV12-4	TRBJ2-5	TRBD1	CASSLRGTGALQETQYF	TGTGCCAGCAGTTTACGTGGGACAGGGGCGTTACAAGAGACCCAGTACTTC
NA	TRBV6-2/TRBV6-3	TRBJ2-2	NA	CASENGLTGELFF	TGTGCCAGCGAAAATGGGCTAACCGGGGAGCTGTTTTTT
many	TRBV7-8	TRBJ2-4	TRBD2	CASSSRLAENIQYF	TGTGCCAGCAGCTCCAGACTAGCGGAAAACATTCAGTACTTC
NA	TRBV19	TRBJ1-6	TRBD1	CAGRQGNSPLHF	TGTGCCGGCCGACAGGGCAATTCACCCCTCCACTTT
few	TRBV5-1	TRBJ2-7	TRBD2	CASGTGTSGYEQYF	TGCGCCAGCGGTACCGGGACTAGTGGCTACGAGCAGTACTTC
NA	TRBV7-6	TRBJ2-2	NA	CASSHDNTGELFF	TGTGCCAGCAGCCACGACAACACCGGGGAGCTGTTTTTT
NA	TRBV29-1	TRBJ1-2	NA	CSVEAPDTGYGYTF	TGCAGCGTTGAAGCGCCGGACACCGGCTATGGCTACACCTTC
NA	TRBV7-9	TRBJ2-3	TRBD2	CASSLVSQRGENTQYF	TGTGCCAGCAGCTTAGTATCCCAGCGGGGGGAAAATACGCAGTATTTT
NA	TRBV2	TRBJ2-7	TRBD2	CASSEWASGGSTYEQYF	TGTGCCAGCAGTGAATGGGCTAGCGGGGGATCAACCTACGAGCAGTACTTC
NA	TRBV5-1	TRBJ2-3	TRBD1	CASSSGQDNTDTQYF	TGCGCCAGCAGCTCCGGACAGGATAACACAGATACGCAGTATTTT
many	TRBV7-2	TRBJ2-1	TRBD1	CASSPQQGALYNEQFF	TGTGCCAGCAGCCCACAGCAGGGGGCACTTTACAATGAGCAGTTCTTC
few	TRBV7-6	TRBJ1-1	NA	CASSFRPGTEAFF	TGTGCCAGCAGCTTCCGCCCAGGTACTGAAGCTTTCTTT
few	TRBV7-6	TRBJ1-5	NA	CASSGVGNQPQHF	TGTGCCAGCAGTGGTGTAGGCAATCAGCCCCAGCATTTT
many	TRBV6-5	TRBJ1-1	NA	CASRAGAVNTEAFF	TGTGCCAGCAGGGCAGGTGCTGTGAACACTGAAGCTTTCTTT
few	TRBV7-2	TRBJ2-3	NA	CASSPVGEMADTQYF	TGTGCCAGCAGCCCCGTGGGGGAAATGGCAGATACGCAGTATTTT
once	TRBV27	TRBJ2-2	NA	CASNGHQGSTGELFF	TGTGCCAGCAACGGCCACCAAGGGTCAACCGGGGAGCTGTTTTTT
NA	TRBV3-1	TRBJ2-1	NA	CASSQSRHNEQFF	TGTGCCAGCAGCCAAAGCCGGCACAATGAGCAGTTCTTC
NA	TRBV2	TRBJ1-1	TRBD1	CASRLTGARAFF	TGTGCCAGCAGGTTGACAGGGGCGAGAGCTTTCTTT
NA	TRBV27	TRBJ1-1	TRBD1	CASTGGGMNTEAFF	TGTGCCAGCACAGGGGGGGGTATGAACACTGAAGCTTTCTTT
NA	TRBV2	TRBJ1-4	NA	CASLYTGFGEKLFF	TGTGCCAGCTTATATACCGGGTTCGGTGAAAAACTGTTTTTT
NA	TRBV24-1	TRBJ2-3	NA	CATAALGGISDTQYF	TGTGCCACCGCGGCCCTAGGAGGTATATCAGATACGCAGTATTTT
NA	TRBV28	TRBJ2-5	NA	CASGLNQETQYF	TGTGCCAGCGGACTAAACCAAGAGACCCAGTACTTC
many	TRBV7-9	TRBJ2-7	NA	CASSSPGAYEQYF	TGTGCCAGCAGCTCGCCGGGCGCCTACGAGCAGTACTTC
NA	TRBV4-1	TRBJ2-7	TRBD2	CASSQANPGGDGEQYF	TGCGCCAGCAGCCAAGCTAACCCGGGGGGGGACGGCGAGCAGTACTTC
NA	TRBV7-8	TRBJ1-6	NA	CASSTKTSSPLHF	TGTGCCAGCAGCACGAAGACAAGTTCACCCCTCCACTTT
many	TRBV7-2	TRBJ1-2	NA	CASSLVVDGYTF	TGTGCCAGCAGCTTAGTCGTCGATGGCTACACCTTC